Shown below are 19 T cell receptor beta chains from a single sample sequenced in a study of T cell responses to AZD1222 COVID-19 vaccine. Only in-frame clones appear in the TCRdb table, and some are missing; sequencing was by immunoSEQ multiplex PCR. This repertoire shows some 150,000 clones, 88% found once; its top ten account for less than 3.5%. The source was peripheral blood, collected on day 0 of AZD1222 vaccination. The receptors were gathered from an adult in good health.

This clone appeared once. The chain links TRBV18 to TRBJ1-1; unclear D gene. This CDR3 spans 12 amino acids. Per the germline V gene, CDR1 is KGHSH and CDR2 is LQKENI. V dropped 2 bases and J dropped 5 bases, with 6 bases sitting between them. The CDR3 loop is CASSPLATEAFF. The CDR3 DNA reads as TGTGCCAGCTCACCATTGGCAACTGAAGCTTTCTTT.

The chain uses TRBV3-1 (or the pseudogene TRBV3-2) and TRBJ2-7; D remains ambiguous. V lost 4 bases, J lost 6 bases, and 13 bases lay in between. Per the germline V gene, CDR1 is LGHDT and CDR2 is YNNKEL (reference sequence). CDR3 length: 13 residues. The chain's CDR3 is CASSPSSQSEQYF. Written as DNA, the CDR3 is TGTGCCAGCAGCCCAAGCTCGCAGAGCGAGCAGTACTTC.

This clone has a handful of counts. The J gene is TRBJ2-3, the V gene TRBV2; D unresolved. The germline V gene has CDR1 SNHLY and CDR2 FYNNEI. Trimming removed 10 bases from V and 4 bases from J, with 15 bases in between. This CDR3 has 13 amino acids. The CDR3 DNA follows: TGTGCCACGGGCCCCACCCAAGCAGATACGCAGTATTTT. Residues: CATGPTQADTQYF.

V is TRBV6-5 and J is TRBJ2-7; a possible D gene is TRBD1 (5 bases). CDR3 length: 15 residues. The V gene lost 0 bases and the J gene lost 2 bases, with 11 bases spanning the gap. Germline CDR1 and CDR2: MNHEY and SVGAGI. The DNA of the CDR3 is TGTGCCAGCAGTTACTCCCAGGGTAGGACCTACGAGCAGTACTTC. It specifies CASSYSQGRTYEQYF.

The chain couples TRBV12-3 or TRBV12-4 to TRBJ1-3; D is unresolved. V was clipped by 6 bases and J by 3 bases, with 6 bases between them. The CDR3 length is 12 residues. In DNA, the CDR3 is TGTGCCAGCAGCCCACGTGGAAACACCATATATTTT. As protein: CASSPRGNTIYF.

Ten or more counts support this clone. J is TRBJ1-5 and V is TRBV7-9, with D perhaps TRBD1 (5 bases). Germline V lookup: CDR1 SEHNR, CDR2 FQNEAQ (reference sequence). This CDR3 is 14 amino acids long. Trimming removed 5 bases from V and 3 bases from J, with 11 bases in between. The DNA of the CDR3 is TGTGCCAGCAGCATGCAGGGCTTCAATCAGCCCCAGCATTTT. Its translation: CASSMQGFNQPQHF.

The rearrangement joins TRBV19 to TRBJ2-7, with 9 bases aligning to TRBD1. Germline V gene lookup returns CDR1 LNHDA and CDR2 SQIVND (reference sequence). V lost 8 bases, J lost 2 bases, and 16 bases stayed unmatched. The CDR3 has 17 amino acids. Written as DNA, the CDR3 is TGTGCCAGTGCCGCAGACGCCGGGACAGGGTGGGCCTACGAGCAGTACTTC. As protein: CASAADAGTGWAYEQYF.

The chain combines TRBV4-3 with TRBJ2-2; TRBD1 matches 7 bases. V lost 4 bases and J lost 5; bases outside the gene matches: 13. CDR1 is LGHNA, CDR2 YSLEER, per germline. This CDR3 spans 17 amino acids. The CDR3 DNA sequence: TGCGCCAGCAGCCCTAAGACAGGGTCTATTGGTACCGGGGAGCTGTTTTTT. Amino acid sequence: CASSPKTGSIGTGELFF.

The chain uses TRBV7-8 and TRBJ2-7; possibly TRBD1 or TRBD2 for D (7 bases each). This CDR3 contains 17 residues. Trimming shortened V by 5 bases and J by 7 bases, and 27 bases separated the two germline ends. Germline-derived CDR1 and CDR2 are SGHVS and FQNEAQ. CDR3 loop: CASSPWVPGGGSFEQYF. The DNA for the CDR3 is TGTGCCAGCAGCCCCTGGGTGCCAGGGGGGGGTTCGTTTGAGCAGTACTTC.

This clone was detected only once. The V and J genes are TRBV3-1 (or the pseudogene TRBV3-2) and TRBJ2-3; D might be TRBD1 (5 bases). The length of the CDR3 is 13 residues. Germline values: CDR1 LGHDT, CDR2 YNNKEL (reference sequence). Trimming removed 2 bases at V and 8 bases at J, with 11 bases between. DNA for the CDR3: TGTGCCAGCAGCCAAACGGTGCAGGGTACGCAGTATTTT. Translation gives CASSQTVQGTQYF.

This clone was detected only once. The genes are TRBV18 and TRBJ1-1; TRBD1 is a possible D gene (6 bases). Trimming left V 2 bases short and J 5 bases short, with 18 bases between. The CDR3 is 16 amino acids. Germline CDR1 reads KGHSH; CDR2 reads LQKENI. The CDR3 DNA reads TGTGCCAGCTCACCAAATAATCAGGGGAGAAGGACTGAAGCTTTCTTT. Its protein is CASSPNNQGRRTEAFF. The variable domain in full, completed from reference TRBV18 and TRBJ1-1, reads NAGVMQNPRHLVRRRGQEARLRCSPMKGHSHVYWYRQLPEEGLKFMVYLQKENIIDESGMPKERFSAEFPKEGPSILRIQQVVRGDSAAYFCASSPNNQGRRTEAFFGQGTRLTVV.

J is TRBJ1-1 and V is TRBV6-2 or TRBV6-3; maybe TRBD1 (6 bases). The CDR3 runs 12 residues. Germline values: CDR1 MNHEY, CDR2 SVGEGT. V lost 5 bases and J lost 4, with 8 bases in between. In nucleotides, the CDR3 is TGTGCCAGCAGTGTCAGGGGCACTGAAGCTTTCTTT. Translating it yields CASSVRGTEAFF.

The chain combines TRBV28 with TRBJ2-1; 7 nucleotides align to TRBD2. After removal of 2 bases from V and 8 bases from J, the junction contained 3 bases not matched to a gene. The CDR3 has 13 residues. The germline V gene encodes CDR1 MDHEN and CDR2 SYDVKM. CDR3 in DNA: TGTGCCAGCAGTTTAGGGGGGGGACATGAGCAGTTCTTC. The encoded protein is CASSLGGGHEQFF.

This chain uses TRBV11-3 with TRBJ2-1; tentative D call: TRBD2 (5 bases). Per the germline V gene, CDR1 is SGHNT and CDR2 is YENEEA. V was trimmed by 3 bases and J by 8 bases, leaving 11 bases between them. The length of the CDR3 is 13 residues. CDR3 residues: CASSFTSGDEQFF. The CDR3 DNA follows: TGTGCCAGCAGCTTTACTAGTGGGGATGAGCAGTTCTTC. Supplemented by reference TRBV11-3 and TRBJ2-1, the full variable domain reads EAGVVQSPRYKIIEKKQPVAFWCNPISGHNTLYWYLQNLGQGPELLIRYENEEAVDDSQLPKDRFSAERLKGVDSTLKIQPAELGDSAVYLCASSFTSGDEQFFGPGTRLTVL.

The genes are TRBV5-4 and TRBJ1-2; D remains ambiguous. The V gene lost 4 bases and the J gene lost 5 bases, with 9 bases spanning the gap. CDR3 length equals 12 residues. Germline assignment: CDR1 SGHNT and CDR2 YYREEE (reference sequence). The CDR3 loop reads CASSGQGYGYTF. For the CDR3, the DNA is TGTGCCAGCAGCGGTCAAGGGTATGGCTACACCTTC.

The V gene is TRBV12-3 or TRBV12-4, the J gene TRBJ2-7, with 8 bases aligning to TRBD2. The V and J ends lost 6 bases and 2 bases, in that order; junction bases with no gene match: 3. This CDR3 is built from 13 residues. The CDR3 protein is CASRLAAAYEQYF. The DNA of the CDR3 is TGTGCCAGCAGACTAGCGGCGGCCTACGAGCAGTACTTC.

This chain joins TRBV19 and TRBJ1-1, with D unresolved. Germline V gene sequence: CDR1 LNHDA, CDR2 SQIVND (reference sequence). The ends were cut back, 3 bases at V and 3 bases at J, with 11 bases in the middle. This CDR3 is 14 amino acids long. The CDR3 DNA sequence: TGTGCCAGTAGTATTGCCAGTAGGTACACTGAAGCTTTCTTT. Translation gives CASSIASRYTEAFF.

The CDR3 DNA sequence: TGCGCCAGCAGCCAAAACACACAGGGGGCGGAGGGCTACACCTTC. Protein sequence: CASSQNTQGAEGYTF. The chain recombines TRBV4-1 with TRBJ1-2; 9 bases are shared with TRBD1. Trimming cost V 2 bases and J 8 bases; bases outside gene matches: 9. The CDR3 loop spans 15 amino acids. Germline V gene sequence: CDR1 MGHRA, CDR2 YSYEKL.

Regarding this clone: One end of the junction fails to match germline, which may point to a read error. The chain links TRBV2 to TRBJ2-5; 8 bases map to TRBD2. This CDR3 comprises 14 residues. Germline V gene lookup returns CDR1 SNHLY and CDR2 FYNNEI. The CDR3, as DNA: TGTGCCAGCAGTAAAGCGGGGGTGGGTGAGACCCAGTACTTC. It translates to CASSKAGVGETQYF.